This record concerns one T cell receptor (beta chain) sequence. Its target is unknown. The sample originates from a study of long-term antiretroviral therapy in people with HIV. Study-wide results and limits: Clones showing expansion before ART dominated the repertoire at all time points.

Survey level was the resolution at which the v3.0 immunoSEQ assay ran. What sequencing targeted per sample was roughly 40,000-50,000 T-cell genomes. Here immunoSEQ multiplex PCR was the method, and the copy in TCRdb shows in-frame clones only, minus some. The data contain about 24,000 clones, around three quarters of them singletons. The source material was unsorted PBMCs, sampled 1.2 years after starting antiretroviral therapy. This clonotype originated in a woman aged 40-49 years with HIV.

As DNA, the CDR3 is TGTGCCAGCAGCTTGGCCGGAGGAACGCGCACAGATACGCAGTATTTT. Protein product: CASSLAGGTRTDTQYF. V is TRBV5-5 and J is TRBJ2-3; perhaps TRBD2 as D (5 bases). V lost 0 bases to trimming and J lost 1 base, with 12 bases between them. This CDR3 spans 16 amino acids. Germline V gene lookup returns CDR1 SGHKS and CDR2 YYEKEE (reference sequence).